These T cell receptor beta chains were read from a single sample in a study of T cell repertoires in cytomegalovirus infection. Their antigens are not known. TCRdb reprocessed the reads with MiXCR, giving one entry per CDR3 protein. Among approximately 1,000,000 distinct CDR3 sequences listed, roughly 30% were seen once. The source material was cultured CD8+ T cells from PBMCs, sampled from culture after CMV antigen stimulation. These receptors were obtained from a human donor in good health (CMV status not recorded). Some clones in this sample may be carry-over from other donors' samples. Both conserved end residues are part of each CDR3. D genes are given only for firm matches. Clone size, where shown, is once, few, many, or a class for clones that have expanded.

V: TRBV6-4; size: NA; D: NA; J: TRBJ1-2; CDR3: CASSDPPGPLGYTF; DNA: TGTGCCAGCAGTGATCCCCCGGGACCTCTAGGCTACACCTTC
V: TRBV7-9; size: few; D: TRBD1; J: TRBJ2-7; CDR3: CASTSGTGYYEQYF; DNA: TGTGCCAGCACCTCCGGGACAGGTTACTACGAGCAGTACTTC
V: TRBV11-2; size: NA; D: TRBD1; J: TRBJ2-5; CDR3: CASSYTGGQQQTQYF; DNA: TGTGCCAGCAGCTATACAGGGGGGCAGCAGCAGACCCAGTACTTC
V: TRBV19; size: few; D: NA; J: TRBJ2-2; CDR3: CATLPRNTGELFF; DNA: TGTGCCACCCTTCCGCGCAACACCGGGGAGCTGTTTTTT
V: TRBV19; size: few; D: NA; J: TRBJ2-1; CDR3: CASSIVGYEQFF; DNA: TGTGCCAGTAGTATAGTAGGGTATGAGCAGTTCTTC
V: TRBV12-3/TRBV12-4; size: NA; D: TRBD2; J: TRBJ2-5; CDR3: CASSRLAGKQETQYF; DNA: TGTGCCAGCAGTCGACTAGCGGGGAAACAAGAGACCCAGTACTTC
V: TRBV6-1; size: NA; D: NA; J: TRBJ1-1; CDR3: CASRMGEVATEAFF; DNA: TGTGCCAGCAGGATGGGGGAGGTGGCCACTGAAGCTTTCTTT
V: TRBV7-6; size: NA; D: NA; J: TRBJ2-5; CDR3: CASSLAWLGNQETQYF; DNA: TGTGCCAGCAGCTTAGCCTGGCTAGGAAATCAAGAGACCCAGTACTTC
V: TRBV12-3/TRBV12-4; size: many; D: NA; J: TRBJ2-5; CDR3: CASSLESETQYF; DNA: TGTGCCAGCAGTTTAGAATCAGAGACCCAGTACTTC
V: TRBV7-6; size: many; D: NA; J: TRBJ1-2; CDR3: CASSPGTSRYGYTF; DNA: TGTGCCAGCAGCCCTGGGACAAGCCGCTATGGCTACACCTTC
V: TRBV20-1; size: few; D: TRBD1; J: TRBJ2-1; CDR3: CSAIPDRVSYNEQFF; DNA: TGCAGTGCTATACCGGACAGGGTTTCCTACAATGAGCAGTTCTTC
V: TRBV7-8; size: many; D: NA; J: TRBJ2-3; CDR3: CASSPRGGGGTDTQYF; DNA: TGTGCCAGCAGCCCGAGAGGGGGGGGTGGCACAGATACGCAGTATTTT
V: TRBV7-6; size: NA; D: NA; J: TRBJ1-5; CDR3: CASSRSQGQPQHF; DNA: TGTGCCAGCAGTAGATCCCAGGGGCAGCCCCAGCATTTT
V: TRBV6-4; size: NA; D: TRBD1; J: TRBJ2-1; CDR3: CASSDISAGGTDEQFF; DNA: TGTGCCAGCAGTGACATCTCGGCAGGGGGCACTGATGAGCAGTTCTTC
V: TRBV5-8; size: NA; D: TRBD1; J: TRBJ2-6; CDR3: CASSPDRALSTLVANVLTF; DNA: TGTGCCAGCAGCCCCGACAGGGCCCTAAGCACCTTAGTGGCCAACGTCCTGACTTTC
V: TRBV6-6; size: NA; D: NA; J: TRBJ2-3; CDR3: CASSYLGGVTDTQYF; DNA: TGTGCCAGCAGTTACCTCGGGGGAGTCACAGATACGCAGTATTTT